This T cell receptor (beta chain) was profiled in a study of low-dose radiotherapy and immunotherapy resistance in tumors. Study-level background: Every two weeks patients got nivolumab 240 mg flat dose, plus ipilimumab 1 mg/kg every six weeks, intravenously. At a dose of 200 mg/m2, intravenous cyclophosphamide was given every two weeks, one day before radiation and immunotherapy. Aspirin was taken orally by patients at 300 mg daily for four cycles from cycle 1 day 1.

Alpha and beta chains were covered, as first-strand cDNA relied on TRAV- and TRBV-specific primers. TCR amplification involved 20 PCR cycles with a constant-region primer and V-primer adapter. Through in vitro transcription, the mRNA that had been isolated was amplified. TCRdb reprocessed the reads via MiXCR and lists one record per CDR3 protein. The profile shows about 82,000 distinct CDR3 sequences, approximately 17% of them singletons. This clonotype was observed at least ten times. The V gene's germline CDR1 is KGHSH and CDR2 LQKENI. The CDR3 extends over 13 amino acids. V was trimmed by 5 bases and J by 5 bases, leaving 12 bases between them. Sample time point: before trial treatment.

This sequence was found in a male donor with prostate cancer. This chain joins TRBV18 and TRBJ1-1; D possibly corresponds to TRBD1 (6 bases). The specimen comprised PBMCs, sampled before treatment. The CDR3 bases are TGTGCCAGCTCAATCGAACAGGGAACTGAAGCTTTCTTT. Translated, it gives CASSIEQGTEAFF.